These 11 T cell receptor beta chains were sequenced from one sample in a study of T cells after yellow fever vaccination. TCRdb analysed the 5' RACE reads with MiXCR anew, one entry per CDR3 protein. The table lists under 700,000 distinct CDR3 sequences, 17% of them singletons. The sequencing used PBMCs, collected less than 6 days after the first yellow fever vaccination. The source of these receptors is a man aged 18 to 29 who received the YFV17D yellow fever vaccine.

The chain joins TRBV20-1 to TRBJ1-1; D uncertain. The CDR3 runs to 13 residues. The V gene lost 3 bases and the J gene lost 1 base, with 9 bases spanning the gap. The germline V gene has CDR1 DFQATT and CDR2 SNEGSKA (reference sequence). The CDR3 is CSARGAWNTEAFF. CDR3 coding DNA: TGCAGTGCTAGGGGCGCCTGGAACACTGAAGCTTTCTTT.

V gene TRBV9 combines with J gene TRBJ2-3, with D uncertain. V lost 3 bases and J lost 6, with 14 bases in between. This CDR3 comprises 14 residues. Germline V gene sequence: CDR1 SGDLS, CDR2 YYNGEE. The CDR3 DNA is TGTGCCAGCAGCGCAATCGAATTTGGGGATACGCAGTATTTT. Protein sequence: CASSAIEFGDTQYF. Full variable domain (outside the CDR3, taken from reference TRBV9 and TRBJ2-3): DSGVTQTPKHLITATGQRVTLRCSPRSGDLSVYWYQQSLDQGLQFLIQYYNGEERAKGNILERFSAQQFPDLHSELNLSSLELGDSALYFCASSAIEFGDTQYFGPGTRLTVL.

This clonotype was detected many times. The CDR3 nucleotides read TGCGCCAGCAGCCAAGATGGGACCGTTCCCTATGGCTACACCTTC. It yields the protein CASSQDGTVPYGYTF. The chain has TRBV4-1 and TRBJ1-2, with D possibly matching TRBD1 (5 bases). CDR3 size: 15 residues. Germline-derived CDR1 and CDR2 are MGHRA and YSYEKL. The V gene lost 0 bases and the J gene lost 4 bases, with 12 bases spanning the gap.

The chain combines TRBV6-1 with TRBJ2-4; no definite D call. This CDR3 is 16 amino acids long. V lost 5 bases, J lost 0 bases, and 14 bases lay in between. The V gene's germline CDR1 is MNHNS and CDR2 SASEGT. The CDR3 reads CASSPSLGVAKNIQYF. CDR3 DNA sequence: TGTGCCAGCAGTCCCTCCTTAGGAGTAGCCAAAAACATTCAGTACTTC.

This clonotype has a handful of counts. The chain couples TRBV5-1 to TRBJ2-1; D possibly corresponds to TRBD1 (5 bases). V lost 3 bases, J lost 4 bases, and 17 bases lay in between. CDR1 is SGHRS and CDR2 is YFSETQ in the germline V gene. This CDR3 spans 16 amino acids. CDR3 bases: TGCGCCAGCAGCTCTAGTCCCGGACAAGCATACAATGAGCAGTTCTTC. Protein: CASSSSPGQAYNEQFF.

Ten or more counts support this clonotype. V gene TRBV7-2 combines with J gene TRBJ1-1; no clear D gene. Germline V gives CDR1 SGHTA, CDR2 FQGNSA. The CDR3 totals 14 residues. V was pared by 5 bases and J by 5 bases, with 15 bases between. The CDR3 sequence: CASSAKRGETEAFF. CDR3 bases: TGTGCCAGCAGCGCTAAGCGGGGAGAGACTGAAGCTTTCTTT. The entire variable domain, with the rest obtained from reference TRBV7-2 and TRBJ1-1, is as follows: GAGVSQSPSNKVTEKGKDVELRCDPISGHTALYWYRQSLGQGLEFLIYFQGNSAPDKSGLPSDRFSAERTGGSVSTLTIQRTQQEDSAVYLCASSAKRGETEAFFGQGTRLTVV.

This sequence joins TRBV12-3 or TRBV12-4 and TRBJ2-3; D may be TRBD2 (6 bases). The V and J ends lost 5 bases and 7 bases respectively, with 19 bases between them. CDR3 length equals 15 residues. The DNA for the CDR3 is TGTGCCAGCAGTCACCCGGGACTCCAACCCCATACGCAGTATTTT. It codes for CASSHPGLQPHTQYF.

The chain combines TRBV4-1 with TRBJ2-5; D call uncertain. This CDR3 comprises 15 residues. Deletions cut 6 bases from V and 5 bases from J, with 19 bases between. Looked up from germline, CDR1 is MGHRA and CDR2 is YSYEKL. CDR3 residues: CASSLMGRTEETQYF. The CDR3 region has the DNA TGCGCCAGCAGTTTAATGGGCAGGACGGAGGAGACCCAGTACTTC.

This clonotype was counted only a few times. The chain employs TRBV7-9 and TRBJ2-3; D is uncertain. Per the germline V gene, CDR1 is SEHNR and CDR2 is FQNEAQ (reference sequence). The CDR3 covers 16 residues. Deletions cut 1 base from V and 1 base from J, with 12 bases between. DNA for the CDR3: TGTGCCAGCAGCTTAGAGGGCGGCGCCCGCACAGATACGCAGTATTTT. Its translation is CASSLEGGARTDTQYF.

A few counts support this clonotype. The chain has TRBV4-3 and TRBJ1-1; 7 bases agree with TRBD1. J was trimmed by 4 bases and V by 6 bases; bases with no gene match: 8. CDR3 length equals 14 residues. In germline, CDR1 is LGHNA, CDR2 YSLEER. The CDR3 sequence is CASRAQGLSTEAFF. As DNA, the CDR3 is TGCGCCAGCAGAGCACAGGGGTTGAGCACTGAAGCTTTCTTT.

The chain recombines TRBV3-1 with TRBJ1-1, with D possibly being TRBD1 (5 bases). V lost 0 bases, J lost 3 bases, and 11 bases lay in between. The CDR3 has 15 residues. Germline V gene data show CDR1 as LGHDT and CDR2 as YNNKEL (reference sequence). The CDR3 DNA reads TGTGCCAGCAGCCAAGAAGGGTGGGGGGACACTGAAGCTTTCTTT. Amino acids: CASSQEGWGDTEAFF.